The 23 T cell receptor beta chains below all came from one sample that was sequenced in a study of shared clonotypes between healthy human individuals. Clones were read by immunoSEQ multiplex PCR, and TCRdb kept only the in-frame ones, dropping some. The data show some 2,000,000 clones, with approximately 94% seen just once and 1.1% held by the top ten. CD8 cells regarded as naive lacked CD45RO, were positively chosen for CCR7, and omitted terminally differentiated effector memory CD45RA+ cells. The material sequenced was naive CD8+ T cells sorted from blood. These receptors were obtained from a man aged 18 to 29 in good health.

The rearrangement uses TRBV7-9 and TRBJ1-2; TRBD1 agrees at 8 bases. Trimming at V came to 4 bases and at J to 8 bases, leaving 6 bases not matched to a gene. This CDR3 has 13 residues. CDR1 and CDR2 from the germline V gene are SEHNR and FQNEAQ (reference sequence). The CDR3 region has the DNA TGTGCCAGCAGCTCTGACAGGGGTGGCGGCTACACCTTC. This translates into CASSSDRGGGYTF.

CDR3 region: CASSPVGLVYEQYF. CDR3 in DNA: TGTGCCAGCAGCCCTGTCGGACTAGTATACGAGCAGTACTTC. This chain uses TRBV28 with TRBJ2-7; 7 positions agree with TRBD2. V was pared by 6 bases and J by 4 bases, with 9 bases of the junction left unmatched. CDR3 length equals 14 residues. In germline, CDR1 is MDHEN, CDR2 SYDVKM.

The chain carries TRBV28 and TRBJ1-3; D may be TRBD1 (5 bases). The CDR3 covers 15 residues. The V gene lost 2 bases and the J gene lost 7 bases, with 15 bases spanning the gap. In germline, CDR1 is MDHEN, CDR2 SYDVKM. CDR3 sequence reads: CASSLRGDSLNTIYF. The CDR3 bases are TGTGCCAGCAGTTTAAGAGGGGATTCGTTGAACACCATATATTTT.

The gene calls are TRBV6-1 and TRBJ2-7; 10 positions agree with TRBD1. The CDR3 has 13 residues. V trimming: 8 bases; J trimming: 3 bases; junction bases outside the gene matches: 4. The germline V gene encodes CDR1 MNHNS and CDR2 SASEGT. The CDR3 protein is CASEGQGFYEQYF. In DNA, the CDR3 is TGTGCCAGCGAGGGACAGGGGTTCTACGAGCAGTACTTC.

The chain links TRBV7-3 to TRBJ2-2, with TRBD1 identical over 7 bases. This CDR3 contains 15 residues. The germline CDR1 and CDR2 sequences are SGHTA and FQGTGA. V lost 2 bases, J lost 0 bases, and 0 bases stayed unmatched. The CDR3 reads CASSLDRANTGELFF. Written as DNA, the CDR3 is TGTGCCAGCAGCTTAGACAGGGCGAACACCGGGGAGCTGTTTTTT.

This rearrangement joins TRBV6-1 to TRBJ2-3; 10 bases match TRBD2. Per germline, CDR1 MNHNS and CDR2 SASEGT. There are 16 residues in the CDR3. Losses at the gene ends were 4 bases for V and 2 bases for J; bases not matched to a gene: 6. CDR3: CASSVLAGDPTDTQYF. In DNA, the CDR3 is TGTGCCAGCAGTGTCCTAGCGGGGGATCCCACAGATACGCAGTATTTT.

CDR3 loop: CSAGRGEQFF. The CDR3 DNA reads TGCAGTGCAGGCCGAGGGGAGCAGTTCTTC. This chain links TRBV20-1 with TRBJ2-1; tentatively, D is TRBD2 (5 bases). Trimming cost V 6 bases and J 10 bases, with 10 bases left between them. This CDR3 has 10 residues. Germline values: CDR1 DFQATT, CDR2 SNEGSKA (reference sequence).

The J gene is TRBJ2-1, the V gene TRBV19; 7 bases fit TRBD2. V gave up 8 bases and J gave up 3 bases; unmatched junction bases: 13. The CDR3 is made up of 16 amino acids. Germline CDR1 reads LNHDA; CDR2 reads SQIVND (reference sequence). The CDR3 DNA reads TGTGCCAGTTCCATTTCTAGCGGAAGATACTACAATGAGCAGTTCTTC. Translation: CASSISSGRYYNEQFF.

CDR3: CASSHIGGTETYF. As DNA, the CDR3 is TGCGCCAGCAGCCACATAGGGGGGACAGAGACTTACTTC. The genes are TRBV4-1 and TRBJ2-4, with D possibly TRBD1 on 7 matching bases. The CDR3 contains 13 residues. Trimming stripped 3 bases from V and 16 bases from J, with 19 bases between. Germline CDR1 MGHRA, CDR2 YSYEKL.

The rearrangement joins TRBV10-3 to TRBJ1-1, with D unresolved. The V end lost 0 bases, the J end lost 0 bases, and 14 bases lay between the germline ends. The CDR3 length is 17 residues. Germline values: CDR1 ENHRY, CDR2 SYGVKD. The CDR3 DNA is TGTGCCATCAGTGAGTCGATAGACACTCCAATGAACACTGAAGCTTTCTTT. Its translation: CAISESIDTPMNTEAFF.

The rearrangement uses TRBV5-8 and TRBJ2-1, with 8 bases matching TRBD1. Germline lookup yields CDR1 SGHTS and CDR2 YDEGEE. CDR3 length equals 15 residues. Trimming removed 1 base from V and 7 bases from J; junction bases left unmatched: 7. For the CDR3, the DNA is TGTGCCAGCAGCTTGTTGACAGGGGTTCGGAATGAGCAGTTCTTC. It is translated as CASSLLTGVRNEQFF.

The rearrangement uses TRBV5-6 and TRBJ1-1; 9 nucleotides align to TRBD1. The CDR3 has 14 amino acids. In germline, CDR1 is SGHDT, CDR2 YYEEEE. Unmatched junction bases numbered 6, after V lost 3 bases and J lost 6 bases. The CDR3 loop is CASSWGQGWAEAFF. For the CDR3, the DNA is TGTGCCAGCAGCTGGGGACAGGGTTGGGCTGAAGCTTTCTTT.

The chain joins TRBV4-3 to TRBJ2-3, with TRBD2 matching over 9 bases. V was pared by 1 base and J by 2 bases, with 4 bases of the junction left unmatched. The length of the CDR3 is 16 residues. Germline V CDR1 and CDR2: LGHNA, YSLEER. CDR3 sequence (DNA): TGCGCCAGCAGCCAAGGACTAGCGGCCCCCACAGATACGCAGTATTTT. Protein sequence: CASSQGLAAPTDTQYF.

This chain uses TRBV5-6 with TRBJ2-7; D call uncertain. CDR3 length: 11 residues. Germline loops: CDR1 SGHDT, CDR2 YYEEEE. Trimming left V 0 bases short and J 7 bases short, with 5 bases between. Here the CDR3 DNA reads TGTGCCAGCAGCTTGGAAAGTGAGCAGTACTTC. Translating it yields CASSLESEQYF.

The V call is TRBV7-6, the J call TRBJ2-1; D not certain. This CDR3 has 16 residues. The V gene lost 4 bases and the J gene lost 0 bases, with 13 bases spanning the gap. The germline V gene has CDR1 SGHVS and CDR2 FNYEAQ. The CDR3 loop reads CASSSPVPGSYNEQFF. CDR3 bases: TGTGCCAGCAGCTCTCCCGTGCCCGGCTCCTACAATGAGCAGTTCTTC.

The chain links TRBV7-9 to TRBJ1-1; D gene uncertain. V was clipped by 4 bases and J by 7 bases, with 7 bases between them. CDR3 length: 11 amino acids. CDR1 and CDR2 (germline): SEHNR, FQNEAQ (reference sequence). The CDR3 DNA reads as TGTGCCAGCAGCTCCTCAAATGAAGCTTTCTTT. It yields the protein CASSSSNEAFF.

The V and J genes are TRBV7-9 and TRBJ2-7; 8 nucleotides align to TRBD2. The V gene end was trimmed by 5 bases and the J gene end by 2 bases; junction bases not matched to a gene: 5. Germline V lookup: CDR1 SEHNR, CDR2 FQNEAQ (reference sequence). The length of the CDR3 is 14 residues. The CDR3 loop reads CASSPGGAPYEQYF. For the CDR3, the DNA is TGTGCCAGCAGCCCCGGGGGGGCGCCCTACGAGCAGTACTTC.

This chain uses TRBV5-6 with TRBJ2-2; 8 nucleotides line up with TRBD1. With 3 bases clipped from V and 6 bases from J, the junction kept 1 base outside the gene matches. The CDR3 runs to 13 residues. Germline V gene lookup returns CDR1 SGHDT and CDR2 YYEEEE. CDR3 amino acids: CASSSGGPGELFF. In DNA, the CDR3 is TGTGCCAGCAGCTCAGGGGGCCCCGGGGAGCTGTTTTTT.

The chain recombines TRBV9 with TRBJ2-5; D gene uncertain. Trimming removed 3 bases from V and 3 bases from J, with 6 bases in between. CDR3 length equals 12 residues. The germline V gene encodes CDR1 SGDLS and CDR2 YYNGEE. DNA of the CDR3: TGTGCCAGCAGCGATGCGGAAGAGACCCAGTACTTC. Amino acid sequence: CASSDAEETQYF.

The chain joins TRBV5-1 to TRBJ1-1; D remains unclear. Trimming removed 0 bases from V and 1 base from J, with 7 bases in between. Germline CDR1 is SGHRS and CDR2 is YFSETQ. This CDR3 is 14 amino acids long. CDR3 amino acids: CASSLATPNTEAFF. The CDR3 nucleotides read TGCGCCAGCAGCTTGGCCACTCCGAACACTGAAGCTTTCTTT.

The chain recombines TRBV19 with TRBJ2-7; D unresolved. The CDR3 spans 13 residues. V was pared by 3 bases and J by 5 bases, with 11 bases between. Per the germline V gene, CDR1 is LNHDA and CDR2 is SQIVND (reference sequence). The CDR3 protein is CASSIIGGDEQYF. The DNA of the CDR3 is TGTGCCAGTAGTATTATCGGTGGGGACGAGCAGTACTTC.

This chain joins TRBV7-9 and TRBJ2-5; D not resolved. The V end lost 4 bases, the J end lost 7 bases, and 16 bases lay between the germline ends. This CDR3 spans 14 amino acids. Germline V lookup: CDR1 SEHNR, CDR2 FQNEAQ (reference sequence). CDR3 protein: CASSYPPSVSTQYF. The DNA for the CDR3 is TGTGCCAGCAGCTACCCTCCGTCTGTTTCGACCCAGTACTTC. Using reference TRBV7-9 and TRBJ2-5 for the parts outside the CDR3, the full variable domain is DTGVSQNPRHKITKRGQNVTFRCDPISEHNRLYWYRQTLGQGPEFLTYFQNEAQLEKSRLLSDRFSAERPKGSFSTLEIQRTEQGDSAMYLCASSYPPSVSTQYFGPGTRLLVL.

This clone occurred once. The gene calls are TRBV4-3 and TRBJ2-7, with 11 bases that match TRBD2. J was trimmed by 3 bases and V by 4 bases; bases with no gene match: 5. From germline, CDR1 is LGHNA and CDR2 YSLEER. This CDR3 spans 15 amino acids. The CDR3 DNA reads TGCGCCAGCAGCCCCGGGACTAGCGGTGGCTACGAGCAGTACTTC. Its translation: CASSPGTSGGYEQYF.